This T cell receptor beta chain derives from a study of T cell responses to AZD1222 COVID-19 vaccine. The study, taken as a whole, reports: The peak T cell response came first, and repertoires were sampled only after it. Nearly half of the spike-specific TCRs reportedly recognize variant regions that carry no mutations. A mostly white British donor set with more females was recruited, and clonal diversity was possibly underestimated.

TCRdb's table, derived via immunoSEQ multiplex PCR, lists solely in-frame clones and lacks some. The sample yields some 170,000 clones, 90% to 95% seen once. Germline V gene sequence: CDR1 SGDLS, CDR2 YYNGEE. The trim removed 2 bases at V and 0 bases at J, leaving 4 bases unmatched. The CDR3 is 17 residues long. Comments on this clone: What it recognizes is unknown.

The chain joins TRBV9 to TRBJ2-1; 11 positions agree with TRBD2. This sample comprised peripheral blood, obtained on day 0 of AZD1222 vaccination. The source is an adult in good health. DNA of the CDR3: TGTGCCAGCAGCGTTAGCGGGGGGGCGAGCTCCTACAATGAGCAGTTCTTC. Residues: CASSVSGGASSYNEQFF.